Listed below are T cell receptor beta chains from one sample, sequenced in a study of blood T cells in healthy people across ages. TCRdb re-called the 5' RACE reads with MiXCR, one entry per CDR3 protein. This table holds roughly 1,500,000 distinct CDR3 sequences, around 42% found once. Sequenced sample: blood. These TCRs come from a young woman in good health. Each CDR3 is given with its conserved first and last residue. A D gene is named only where the DNA matches it firmly. Clone size appears in some rows only: once, few, many, or a class for an expanded clone.

size,V,D,J,CDR3,DNA
few,TRBV20-1,NA,TRBJ2-7,CSARDGVGDYYEQYF,TGCAGTGCTAGAGATGGTGTCGGAGACTACTACGAGCAGTACTTC
NA,TRBV2,NA,TRBJ2-5,CASSEFVSGETQYF,TGTGCCAGCAGTGAATTCGTCTCCGGGGAGACCCAGTACTTC
NA,TRBV2,NA,TRBJ2-3,CASSESGRSADTQYF,TGTGCCAGCAGTGAAAGCGGCAGGTCGGCAGATACGCAGTATTTT
NA,TRBV14,NA,TRBJ1-1,CVSSRTVNTEAFF,TGTGTCAGCAGTCGGACAGTGAACACTGAAGCTTTCTTT
NA,TRBV20-1,TRBD2,TRBJ2-5,CSALAGGPGDEQYF,TGCAGTGCCCTAGCGGGAGGGCCCGGCGATGAGCAGTACTTC
NA,TRBV7-2,NA,TRBJ1-2,CASSLGRWNYGYTF,TGTGCCAGCAGCTTAGGAAGATGGAACTATGGCTACACCTTC
few,TRBV20-1,NA,TRBJ1-5,CSAREVGLLNQPQHF,TGCAGTGCTAGAGAGGTCGGGCTTCTCAATCAGCCCCAGCATTTT
NA,TRBV4-3,TRBD1,TRBJ2-4,CASSQDPGQGVGTKNIQYF,TGCGCCAGCAGCCAAGACCCGGGACAGGGGGTAGGAACCAAAAACATTCAGTACTTC
NA,TRBV20-1,NA,TRBJ2-5,CSASDGASFYGQYF,TGCAGTGCTAGTGACGGGGCCTCATTCTACGGGCAGTACTTC
NA,TRBV7-2,TRBD1,TRBJ2-5,CASRQTGGYETQYF,TGTGCCAGCAGACAGACAGGGGGCTACGAGACCCAGTACTTC
few,TRBV12-3/TRBV12-4,NA,TRBJ1-4,CASSFRVGIPNEKLFF,TGTGCCAGCAGTTTCAGGGTGGGGATCCCTAATGAAAAACTGTTTTTT
few,TRBV12-3/TRBV12-4,TRBD1,TRBJ1-5,CASSRTGVTTQHF,TGTGCCAGCAGCCGGACAGGGGTTACGACCCAGCATTTT
few,TRBV6-5,NA,TRBJ2-4,CASSYSGFTEPLYF,TGTGCCAGCAGTTACTCGGGATTTACAGAACCCCTGTACTTC
NA,TRBV10-1,NA,TRBJ2-5,CASSESGHPGTQYF,TGCGCCAGCAGTGAGTCCGGTCACCCGGGGACCCAGTACTTC
NA,TRBV29-1,NA,TRBJ2-1,CSAPLGASSYNEQFF,TGCAGCGCCCCGTTGGGGGCGAGCTCCTACAATGAGCAGTTCTTC
once,TRBV20-1,NA,TRBJ2-3,CSAPLIISPPDTQYF,TGCAGTGCTCCTCTAATAATATCGCCACCAGATACGCAGTATTTT
few,TRBV12-3/TRBV12-4,NA,TRBJ1-1,CASSKGTTPEAFF,TGTGCCAGCAGCAAAGGGACCACTCCTGAAGCTTTCTTT
NA,TRBV20-1,TRBD2,TRBJ2-3,CSATSSGSQTDTQYF,TGCAGTGCCACCTCTAGCGGGAGCCAGACAGATACGCAGTATTTT
NA,TRBV6-1,NA,TRBJ1-3,CASKAGTSGNTIYF,TGTGCCAGCAAAGCGGGGACCTCTGGAAACACCATATATTTT
few,TRBV7-9,NA,TRBJ2-7,CASSPPVHEQYF,TGTGCCAGCAGCCCGCCGGTCCACGAGCAGTACTTC
NA,TRBV6-1,TRBD1,TRBJ2-1,CTSSGTVANEQFF,TGTACCAGCAGTGGGACAGTAGCCAATGAGCAGTTCTTC
few,TRBV28,NA,TRBJ2-1,CASSLVWGSSYNEQFF,TGTGCCAGCAGTTTAGTTTGGGGGAGCTCCTACAATGAGCAGTTCTTC
few,TRBV5-1,NA,TRBJ2-2,CASSLASAGDTGELFF,TGCGCCAGCAGCTTGGCCTCGGCAGGGGATACCGGGGAGCTGTTTTTT
NA,TRBV18,NA,TRBJ2-2,CASSPTTITGELFF,TGTGCCAGCTCGCCTACTACCATTACCGGGGAGCTGTTTTTT
NA,TRBV5-5,TRBD2,TRBJ2-7,CASSRSGGDHEQYF,TGTGCCAGCAGTCGTAGCGGGGGGGACCATGAGCAGTACTTC
few,TRBV4-1,NA,TRBJ1-1,CASQGVDTGTLNTEAFF,TGCGCCAGCCAAGGGGTGGATACAGGGACTTTGAACACTGAAGCTTTCTTT
NA,TRBV7-7,TRBD2,TRBJ2-5,CASSVGLAIQETQYF,TGTGCTAGCAGCGTTGGACTAGCCATTCAAGAGACCCAGTACTTC
NA,TRBV4-1,TRBD1,TRBJ2-7,CASSQKMTGSYEQYF,TGCGCCAGCAGCCAAAAAATGACAGGGAGTTACGAGCAGTACTTC
NA,TRBV4-2,NA,TRBJ1-2,CASSQDLWPGTEERGYTF,TGTGCCAGCAGCCAGGACCTCTGGCCCGGGACGGAAGAGAGGGGCTACACCTTC
NA,TRBV11-2,NA,TRBJ1-4,CASSHSGEKLFF,TGTGCCAGCAGTCACAGTGGGGAAAAACTGTTTTTT
NA,TRBV3-1,TRBD2,TRBJ2-5,CASSQGLAGIYNEQYF,TGTGCCAGCAGCCAAGGACTAGCGGGCATCTACAATGAGCAGTACTTC
NA,TRBV11-2,TRBD1,TRBJ1-4,CASSSTGQGSFFGEKLFF,TGTGCCAGCAGCTCCACTGGACAGGGGAGTTTTTTCGGAGAAAAACTGTTTTTT
NA,TRBV20-1,NA,TRBJ2-1,CSAPDPGTAPLYEQFF,TGCAGTGCCCCAGACCCCGGGACCGCCCCCCTTTATGAGCAGTTCTTC
NA,TRBV3-1,NA,TRBJ2-7,CASSQEGGPSEPYEQYF,TGTGCCAGCAGCCAAGAAGGAGGGCCATCGGAACCCTACGAGCAGTACTTC
NA,TRBV6-5,NA,TRBJ2-3,CASSPPAHLVPDTQYF,TGTGCCAGCAGCCCCCCAGCCCATTTAGTCCCAGATACGCAGTATTTT
many,TRBV6-4,TRBD2,TRBJ2-1,CASSDLAGGYNEQFF,TGTGCCAGCAGTGACCTAGCGGGAGGGTACAATGAGCAGTTCTTC
NA,TRBV30,NA,TRBJ1-6,CAGTGSYNSPLHF,TGTGCCGGCACAGGGTCCTATAATTCACCCCTCCACTTT
NA,TRBV15,NA,TRBJ2-2,CATSRDLGNTGELFF,TGTGCCACCAGCAGAGATCTCGGGAACACCGGGGAGCTGTTTTTT
NA,TRBV14,NA,TRBJ1-1,CASSQDGRVTRGGLNTEAFF,TGTGCCAGCAGCCAAGATGGAAGGGTGACAAGGGGAGGGCTGAACACTGAAGCTTTCTTT
few,TRBV28,TRBD1,TRBJ1-2,CASSPRTGTGGGGYTF,TGTGCCAGCAGTCCCCGGACAGGGACGGGGGGTGGTGGCTACACCTTC
few,TRBV24-1,NA,TRBJ2-3,CATSDGWGTDTQYF,TGTGCCACCAGTGATGGCTGGGGCACAGATACGCAGTATTTT
NA,TRBV5-1,NA,TRBJ2-7,CASRRDRSLSYEQYF,TGCGCCAGCAGACGAGACAGATCCCTCTCCTACGAGCAGTACTTC
few,TRBV12-3/TRBV12-4,TRBD1,TRBJ2-3,CASSWGQWRTDTQYF,TGTGCCAGCAGCTGGGGACAGTGGAGGACAGATACGCAGTATTTT
NA,TRBV18,NA,TRBJ2-1,CASSPWTAGSYNEQFF,TGTGCCAGCTCACCATGGACCGCAGGCTCCTACAATGAGCAGTTCTTC
NA,TRBV12-3/TRBV12-4,NA,TRBJ2-7,CASSSITTRSYNEQYF,TGTGCCAGCAGTTCCATTACGACTAGGAGCTACAATGAGCAGTACTTC
NA,TRBV20-1,TRBD2,TRBJ2-3,CSAPTLSRGGGSDTQYF,TGCAGTGCGCCGACCCTCTCGCGGGGGGGCGGGTCAGATACGCAGTATTTT